Listed below are T cell receptor beta chains from one sample, sequenced in a study of Graves' ophthalmopathy and Graves' hyperthyroidism. TCRdb redid the calling of the multiplex PCR reads with MiXCR, one entry per CDR3 protein. The data show some 390,000 distinct CDR3 sequences, around 19% seen once. Sequencing was carried out using peripheral blood. The receptors originated from a woman aged 18-29 years with Graves' ophthalmopathy. CDR3s include the opening cysteine and the closing phenylalanine or tryptophan.

j_gene,v_gene,CDR3aa
TRBJ2-5,TRBV28,CASSFASGQETQYF
TRBJ1-2,TRBV15,CATSRDQGQQGGYTF
TRBJ1-1,TRBV12-3/TRBV12-4,CASSLRMNTEAFF
TRBJ2-5,TRBV4-2,CASSQGLAGDGETQYF
TRBJ1-1,TRBV12-3/TRBV12-4,CASTPTWTEAFF
TRBJ1-5,TRBV7-9,CASSTGQGDPRNQPQHF
TRBJ1-1,TRBV6-2/TRBV6-3,CASSPDRRRAFF
TRBJ1-2,TRBV28,CANAPDSNYGYTF
TRBJ2-3,TRBV11-2,CASSKGLAGIITDTQYF
TRBJ2-7,TRBV6-1,CASSESIIYEQYF
TRBJ2-5,TRBV7-2,CASSLTLAGGSETQYF
TRBJ2-5,TRBV6-1,CASLTSGAGGETQYF
TRBJ1-2,TRBV28,CASSLTNPTQGAGGYTF
TRBJ2-7,TRBV15,CATSVERWQGQYF
TRBJ1-6,TRBV6-1,CASTSRTGGRSPLHF
TRBJ2-7,TRBV9,CASSVGWDRSYEQYF
TRBJ1-5,TRBV3-1,CASSQGRWERPQHF
TRBJ2-5,TRBV4-1,CASSQVSGIETQYF
TRBJ1-2,TRBV29-1,CSVSDSNYGYTF
TRBJ1-1,TRBV19,CASSIRTANTEAFF
TRBJ1-3,TRBV5-1,CASSLVWPAPISGNTIYF
TRBJ1-5,TRBV12-3/TRBV12-4,CASSPMTASNQPQHF
TRBJ2-7,TRBV12-3/TRBV12-4,CASSLRRDRASEQYF
TRBJ1-2,TRBV20-1,CSARDGQGYGYTF
TRBJ2-7,TRBV28,CASSFPQLPYEQYF
TRBJ1-6,TRBV20-1,CSARGPGGRPNSPLHF
TRBJ2-7,TRBV20-1,CSARGLAVSYEQYF
TRBJ1-5,TRBV10-3,CATDEEGRISNQPQHF
TRBJ2-5,TRBV28,CATDKQGLDETQYF
TRBJ1-3,TRBV6-5,CASSPAQGEVGNTIYF
TRBJ1-1,TRBV19,CASSIRDRTEAFF
TRBJ1-1,TRBV6-1,CASRRRGNTEAFF
TRBJ1-6,TRBV5-1,CASSLEGQRNNSPLHF
TRBJ1-1,TRBV19,CASSTRDRGPEAFF
TRBJ2-4,TRBV6-2/TRBV6-3,CASSPSVARGNIQYF
TRBJ1-5,TRBV20-1,CSASTGVQPQHF
TRBJ1-6,TRBV6-1,CANRPPRDSPLHF
TRBJ2-4,TRBV9,CASSPRGAGGTDLAKNIQYF
TRBJ2-7,TRBV9,CASSVENSYEQYF
TRBJ1-6,TRBV6-2/TRBV6-3,CASRPLYRGRGSPLHF
TRBJ2-7,TRBV29-1,CSVLDSPYEQYF
TRBJ1-5,TRBV6-5,CASILGTPWSNQPQHF
TRBJ2-7,TRBV11-2,CASSFPGDGTYEQYF
TRBJ1-6,TRBV6-5,CASSHQRQPNSPLHF
TRBJ2-5,TRBV6-1,CASSDREGQETQYF
TRBJ2-7,TRBV5-1,CASSPSSGLSYEQYF
TRBJ2-7,TRBV20-1,CSATGTDLTYEQYF
TRBJ2-5,TRBV6-1,CASSETSGGQETQYF
TRBJ2-7,TRBV15,CATSDRVSYEQYF
TRBJ2-7,TRBV4-2,CASIKSAGTTHYEQYF
TRBJ1-3,TRBV6-5,CASSYSLPGETGNTIYF
TRBJ2-4,TRBV28,CASSLGGGLAKNIQYF
TRBJ1-1,TRBV2,CASSPSLTTGAFF
TRBJ1-5,TRBV11-2,CASSRPEGIAFGNQPQHF
TRBJ1-5,TRBV6-5,CASSYGRGVNQPQHF
TRBJ1-1,TRBV3-1,CASSQTDSITEAFF
TRBJ1-6,TRBV2,CSRGSGQNSPLHF
TRBJ1-5,TRBV7-2,CASSLSKSNQPQHF
TRBJ2-5,TRBV28,CASSSPGQGAKTQYF
TRBJ2-7,TRBV20-1,CSASISSVGEQYF